This TCR beta chain emerged from a study of control samples from healthy donors and cancer patients (dated by TCRdb to about 2020). For this clone: Its binding antigen is unknown. Within one base of it there is no much larger clone, and no base qualities were kept.

CDR1 MDHEN and CDR2 SYDVKM were looked up in the germline V gene. The CDR3 runs 13 amino acids, cysteine and phenylalanine included. Here the CDR3 DNA is all that survives: 39 bases in frame from base 1. A distance of 12 bases separates the germline ends of V and J, which lose 6 bases and 4 bases respectively. The method behind the library was the immunoSEQ multiplex PCR assay. In its TCRdb copy, this immuneACCESS table keeps in-frame sequences only and misses some clones. Where compared with another copy, unresolved V genes explain less than half of these, and the others have no known cause. Across this sample there are tens of thousands of clones, with around four fifths seen only once. The ten largest clones take up about 50% of the sample.

Sequenced sample: blood. The chain couples TRBV28 to TRBJ2-5; no D segment can be confidently identified. The TCR comes from a man aged 60 to 75 in good health. DNA sequence: TGTGCCAGCAGCACGGTGGACGGAGAGACCCAGTACTTC. Its product reads: CASSTVDGETQYF.